This T cell receptor (beta chain) stems from a study of shared clonotypes between healthy human individuals. In the study overall: Each donor had three CD4 naive, three CD4 memory, two CD8 naive and one CD8 memory plate.

Sequencing was performed with immunoSEQ multiplex PCR; in TCRdb, only in-frame clones are kept and a portion is missing. The sample lists over 1.5 million clones, nearly 99% occurring once. J was trimmed by 4 bases and V by 6 bases; bases with no gene match: 7. The CDR3 contains 14 residues. The germline gives CDR1 LNHDA, CDR2 SQIVND (reference sequence). In this sample, this clone turned up once. Among the donors, all were Caucasian adults who lived in Nashville, Tennessee. The genes are TRBV19 and TRBJ1-2, with TRBD1 matching over 8 bases. The receptor's source is a man aged 30 to 45 in good health. The sequencing input was naive CD4+ T cells sorted from blood. The subset: CD45RA+ positively selected. This chain's CDR3 is CASRKQGALYGYTF. CDR3 nucleotides: TGTGCCAGTAGGAAGCAGGGGGCGCTCTATGGCTACACCTTC.